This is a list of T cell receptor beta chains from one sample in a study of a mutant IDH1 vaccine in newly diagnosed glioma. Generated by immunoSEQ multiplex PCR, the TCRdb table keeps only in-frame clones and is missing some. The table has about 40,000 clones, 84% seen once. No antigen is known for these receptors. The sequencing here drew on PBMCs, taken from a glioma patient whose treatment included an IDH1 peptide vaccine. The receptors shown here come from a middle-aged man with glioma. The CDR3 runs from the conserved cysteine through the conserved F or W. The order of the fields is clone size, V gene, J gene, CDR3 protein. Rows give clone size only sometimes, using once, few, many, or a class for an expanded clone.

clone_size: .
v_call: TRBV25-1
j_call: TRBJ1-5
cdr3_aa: CASSGQGAQPQHF

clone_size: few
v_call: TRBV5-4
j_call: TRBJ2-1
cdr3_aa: CASHNPTSGRATNEQFF

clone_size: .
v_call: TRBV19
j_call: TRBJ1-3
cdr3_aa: CASSSYSGTGPGNTIYF

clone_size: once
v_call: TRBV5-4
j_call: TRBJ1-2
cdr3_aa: CASTPDSTYGYTF

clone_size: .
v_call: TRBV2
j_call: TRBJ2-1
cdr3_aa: CASSEVFGTSNNEQFF

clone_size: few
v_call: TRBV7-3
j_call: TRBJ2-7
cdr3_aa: CASSLQGGNEQYF

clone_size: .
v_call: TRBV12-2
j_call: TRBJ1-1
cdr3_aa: CASRLRSGDEAFF

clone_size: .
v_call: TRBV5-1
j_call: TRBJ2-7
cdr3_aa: CASTASGRTTYEQYF

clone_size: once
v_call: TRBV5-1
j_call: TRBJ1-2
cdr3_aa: CASSLDTSPYGYTF

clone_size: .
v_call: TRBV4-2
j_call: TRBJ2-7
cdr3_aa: CASRQETGSSYEQYF